This T cell receptor beta chain was captured by sequencing in a study of type 1 regulatory T cells. Across the study: T-allo10 is a Tr1-enriched, alloantigen-specific CD4 T cell product made in vitro.

General study results and limits: Compared with non-Tr1 cells, Tr1 cells showed a narrower TCR repertoire.

A note on this clonotype: The target antigen is unknown.

V lost 2 bases to trimming and J lost 3 bases; unmatched junction nucleotides: 11. CDR1 is DFQATT, CDR2 SNEGSKA, per germline (reference sequence). CDR3 length equals 16 residues. One entry per CDR3 protein results from TCRdb running MiXCR on the reads. Found here are 63,000 or so distinct CDR3 sequences, 45% to 50% of them singletons; the top ten hold approximately 2.3%. The chain employs TRBV20-1 and TRBJ2-7; TRBD1 aligns across 9 bases. This receptor was obtained from a human donor in good health. The sequencing sample was made of cultured non-Tr1 T cells, either the whole culture or a sorted T cell fraction (not recorded which). The CDR3 DNA reads as TGCAGTGCTAGAACCCCGGGACAGGGCGGGGTCTACGAGCAGTACTTC. Protein product: CSARTPGQGGVYEQYF.